This TCR beta chain was found in a study of cytomegalovirus exposure and HLA in healthy donors. Findings of the study overall: The study assumed roughly uniform donor sequencing depth for presence/absence analyses.

The PCR had 60 Vbeta and 13 Jbeta primers. Using immunoSEQ multiplex PCR, the repertoire was profiled, and TCRdb retains in-frame clones only, with some absent. The repertoire has about 200,000 clones, under 70% of them found once; the top ten carry roughly 2.5%. For this clone: Its antigen is not known.

The CDR3 totals 16 residues. With 2 bases removed from V and 2 bases from J, the gap between germline ends came to 13 bases. Germline CDR1 is SGHAT and CDR2 is FQNNGV. This TCR came from a man aged 35-49 years in good health and CMV-seropositive. This chain links TRBV11-2 with TRBJ2-1; D may be TRBD2 (6 bases). What was sequenced was PBMCs. The CDR3 nucleotides are TGTGCCAGCAGCTTACGGGCGGGACCGGCCTACAATGAGCAGTTCTTC. Its translation is CASSLRAGPAYNEQFF.